This entry is about one T cell receptor (beta chain). What it binds is unknown. These data belong to a study of vaccination effects on CD4 cells after COVID-19. Study-wide context: Two-dose BNT162b2 or mRNA-1273 vaccination was given to participants.

The table came from immunoSEQ multiplex PCR; TCRdb's copy has only in-frame clones and leaves some out. The sample holds approximately 21,000 clones, about 63% seen once. Notes on the study in general: The study got few convalescent patients and did not collect any early post-infection timepoints. At late timepoints after vaccination, vaccine- and infection-induced clones shrank markedly.

ViraFEST assay sequencing came after antigen-specific CD4+ T cells were expanded with viral peptide pools. When around 10 days of culture had elapsed, CD4+ T cells were isolated. The vaccine recipients had no prior SARS-CoV-2 infection, with negative nucleocapsid antibodies. V shed 1 base and J 1 base; nucleotides not matched to a gene: 5. CDR3 length: 17 residues. Germline V lookup: CDR1 SGHNT, CDR2 YYREEE (reference sequence). The material sequenced was CD4+ T cells from PBMCs cultured with HCoV-NL63 spike peptides, taken before COVID-19 vaccination. This TCR came from a human donor who received a COVID-19 vaccine. V and J are TRBV5-4 and TRBJ2-3; 11 bases align to TRBD2. CDR3 nucleotides: TGTGCCAGCAGCTTGTTACTAGCGGGGGCCGGCACAGATACGCAGTATTTT. Residues: CASSLLLAGAGTDTQYF.